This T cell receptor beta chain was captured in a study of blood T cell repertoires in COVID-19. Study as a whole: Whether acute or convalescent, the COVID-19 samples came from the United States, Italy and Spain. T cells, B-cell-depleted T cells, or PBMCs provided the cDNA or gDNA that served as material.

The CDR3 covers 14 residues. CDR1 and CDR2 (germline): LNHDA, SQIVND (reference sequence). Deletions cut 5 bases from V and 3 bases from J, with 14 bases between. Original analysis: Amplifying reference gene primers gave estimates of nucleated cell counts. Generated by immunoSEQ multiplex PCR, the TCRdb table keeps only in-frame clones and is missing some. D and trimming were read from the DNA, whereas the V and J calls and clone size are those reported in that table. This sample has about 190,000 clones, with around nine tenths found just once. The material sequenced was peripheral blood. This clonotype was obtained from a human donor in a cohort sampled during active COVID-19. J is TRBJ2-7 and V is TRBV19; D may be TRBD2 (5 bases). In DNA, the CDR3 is TGTGCCAGTAGTCTAATCGCGGGCGTCTACGAGCAGTACTTC. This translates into CASSLIAGVYEQYF.